The 7 T cell receptor beta chains below were found in one sample sequenced in a study of identical twins. TCRdb re-called the 5' RACE reads with MiXCR, one entry per CDR3 protein. The sample includes under 400,000 distinct CDR3 sequences, roughly 9% of them seen just once. The sequenced material came from naive T cells sorted from blood. These receptors were collected from a woman aged 45-60 years in good health.

This clonotype was detected only a few times. The rearrangement joins TRBV4-2 to TRBJ2-7, with TRBD2 identical over 7 bases. With V trimmed by 0 bases and J by 3 bases, 14 bases remained unmatched. The CDR3 loop spans 18 amino acids. Germline V gives CDR1 LGHNA, CDR2 YNFKEQ. This CDR3 reads CASSQDPPGGGRGYEQYF. The CDR3 region has the DNA TGTGCCAGCAGCCAAGATCCCCCCGGTGGCGGGAGAGGCTACGAGCAGTACTTC.

The chain links TRBV12-3 or TRBV12-4 to TRBJ2-1; either TRBD1 or TRBD2 may supply D (6 bases each). V was clipped by 6 bases and J by 10 bases, with 22 bases between them. The CDR3 sequence is 15 residues long. Here the CDR3 DNA reads TGTGCCAGCAGGCCAGGAGGGGGATTAGAAGGAGAGCAGTTCTTC. Its protein product is CASRPGGGLEGEQFF.

V usage is TRBV30 and J usage is TRBJ2-5; the D is unclear. The CDR3 covers 12 residues. The V end was cut by 3 bases, the J end by 5 bases, with 10 bases between. Germline V CDR1 and CDR2: GTSNPN, SVGIG (reference sequence). CDR3 protein: CAWSPDGETQYF. DNA for the CDR3: TGTGCCTGGAGCCCAGACGGGGAGACCCAGTACTTC.

In its sample, this clonotype was seen a few times. The V and J genes are TRBV13 and TRBJ2-3, with 8 bases matching TRBD1. CDR1 and CDR2 (germline): PRHDT, FYEKMQ (reference sequence). This CDR3 has 16 residues. With 4 bases clipped from V and 1 base from J, the junction kept 7 bases outside the gene matches. DNA for the CDR3: TGTGCCAGCAGCTCCCGACAGGGGAAGGGCACAGATACGCAGTATTTT. Protein: CASSSRQGKGTDTQYF.

This clonotype was seen only a few times. The chain links TRBV6-1 to TRBJ2-1, with 11 bases that match TRBD2. This CDR3 is built from 14 residues. Germline loops: CDR1 MNHNS, CDR2 SASEGT. J was trimmed by 9 bases and V by 2 bases; bases with no gene match: 3. This CDR3 is CASSEKLAGVEQFF. As DNA, the CDR3 is TGTGCCAGCAGTGAAAAACTAGCGGGAGTTGAGCAGTTCTTC.

This clonotype was seen a handful of times. The CDR3 sequence: CASSHHLAANTDTQYF. The CDR3 DNA reads TGTGCCAGCAGTCATCATCTAGCGGCAAACACAGATACGCAGTATTTT. This chain links TRBV7-8 with TRBJ2-3; 7 bases match TRBD2. This CDR3 comprises 16 residues. With 6 bases clipped from V and 2 bases from J, the junction kept 11 bases outside the gene matches. Germline lookup yields CDR1 SGHVS and CDR2 FQNEAQ.

This clonotype was counted many times. The chain links TRBV5-1 to TRBJ2-2; the match to TRBD2 covers 9 bases. The V gene's germline CDR1 is SGHRS and CDR2 YFSETQ. This CDR3 has 16 residues. Trimming removed 1 base from V and 9 bases from J; junction bases left unmatched: 10. Here the CDR3 reads CASSLSASGTTRELFF. CDR3 DNA sequence: TGCGCCAGCAGCTTGTCGGCTAGCGGGACAACTAGGGAGCTGTTTTTT. The variable domain in full, with the rest retrieved from reference TRBV5-1 and TRBJ2-2, is KAGVTQTPRYLIKTRGQQVTLSCSPISGHRSVSWYQQTPGQGLQFLFEYFSETQRNKGNFPGRFSGRQFSNSRSEMNVSTLELGDSALYLCASSLSASGTTRELFFGEGSRLTVL.